This TCR beta chain was identified in a study of blood T cell repertoires in COVID-19. Study as a whole: The analysed material was cDNA or gDNA that came from T cells, B-cell-depleted T cells, or PBMCs.

Profiled with immunoSEQ multiplex PCR; TCRdb holds only in-frame clones, not every one. The table has hundreds of thousands of clones, around 85% seen once; the top ten hold roughly 7.8%. The CDR3 is 18 residues long. V lost 7 bases, J lost 1 base, and 12 bases stayed unmatched. Germline V gene data show CDR1 as SGHRS and CDR2 as YFSETQ. This clone has more than one count but fewer than ten. The sequencing input was peripheral blood. This sequence originates from a human donor in a cohort sampled during active COVID-19. The rearrangement links TRBV5-1 to TRBJ2-2; 11 bases agree with TRBD1. The CDR3 DNA follows: TGCGCCAGCGGAAGAGGGACAGGGGGAGGATGGAACACCGGGGAGCTGTTTTTT. Its protein is CASGRGTGGGWNTGELFF.